This T cell receptor (beta chain) was retrieved from a study of blood T cell repertoires in COVID-19 (dated by TCRdb to 2018 to 2020). Context from the whole study: Samples from collaborators originated in the United States, Italy and Spain and spanned both the acute and convalescent phases of COVID-19. HLA class I and class II types, where available, came from metadata supplied by the sample provider rather than from assay-based typing. The material from the prospective study consisted of cDNA or gDNA derived from T cells, B-cell-depleted T cells, or PBMCs. The samples were drawn from the first 160 participants of the ongoing ImmuneRACE study and from under 1,500 subjects provided by 6 global collaborators. Nearly every sample came with metadata listing a de-identified subject ID, COVID-19 status, age in years and sex. Subjects who had been exposed to COVID-19, were actively infected with it, or had recovered from it provided the deeply sampled blood TCRbeta repertoires that made up the dataset. The repertoires were released in a freely available public database meant as a resource for research on the immune response to SARS-CoV-2. What the study reported, not specific to this receptor: The amount of clinical and demographic metadata varied by source and participant and was provided uncurated.

Enrolling through a virtual design, the prospective study's participants ranged in age from roughly 18 to 95 years and lived across 20 to 25 United States geographic areas. In the prospective study, participants were assigned to cohorts based on the clinical history participants reported in a screening survey and a study questionnaire. ImmuneRACE Cohort 3 recovered participants were defined by two consecutive negative NP/OP PCR tests, healthcare professional clearance, or symptom resolution. Mobile phlebotomists in the prospective study collected whole blood, serum and a nasopharyngeal or oropharyngeal swab from every participant. Prospective study participants could optionally give additional blood draws and questionnaires over an approximately 2-month period. Before DNA extraction, prospective study blood samples were shipped either frozen or at room temperature. Points on this clone: Its antigen has not been determined. Qualities for individual bases were not recorded, and no much larger clone is one base off.

The immunoSEQ Assay, a bias-controlled multiplex PCR, was used to amplify TCRbeta CDR3 regions from genomic DNA. The study's own analysis went as follows. Nucleated cell counts per sample were estimated from amplification of reference gene primers within the assay. To quantify the absolute abundance of each unique TCRbeta CDR3 rearrangement, sequence reads were collapsed and filtered. For each sample, productive Simpson clonality was calculated by taking the square root of Simpson's diversity index across productive rearrangements. Sourced from immuneACCESS, this table was stored by TCRdb with only in-frame sequences that have V and J called. A share of the clones is absent; for the studies checked, an unresolved V gene accounts for under half, and the remainder has no known explanation. V, J and clone size reflect that table, while D and trimming were determined from the DNA. For this sample there are a few hundred thousand clones; approximately 85% appear just once. The leading ten clones occupy under 2.5% of the sample.

Via the germline V gene, CDR1 is MGHDK and CDR2 SYGVNS. The CDR3 runs 16 amino acids, cysteine and phenylalanine included. Only CDR3 DNA remains: 48 bases, in frame from the first base. Relative to germline, V is 3 bases shorter and J is 3 bases shorter, with 17 bases between their ends. The sequence was collected from a woman aged 50 to 60 who had recovered from COVID-19. What was sequenced was PBMCs or T cells enriched from blood (not recorded which). The rearrangement joined TRBV25-1 to TRBJ1-1; the best D guess is TRBD1, with 6 bases matching. The CDR3 region has the sequence CASSDREGGFHTEAFF. At the DNA level, the sequence is TGTGCCAGCAGTGACAGAGAAGGGGGTTTCCACACTGAAGCTTTCTTT. The CDR3 plus the reference TRBV25-1 and TRBJ1-1 genes for the other parts give the full variable domain: EADIYQTPRYLVIGTGKKITLECSQTMGHDKMYWYQQDPGMELHLIHYSYGVNSTEKGDLSSESTVSRIRTEHFPLTLESARPSHTSQYLCASSDREGGFHTEAFFGQGTRLTVV.